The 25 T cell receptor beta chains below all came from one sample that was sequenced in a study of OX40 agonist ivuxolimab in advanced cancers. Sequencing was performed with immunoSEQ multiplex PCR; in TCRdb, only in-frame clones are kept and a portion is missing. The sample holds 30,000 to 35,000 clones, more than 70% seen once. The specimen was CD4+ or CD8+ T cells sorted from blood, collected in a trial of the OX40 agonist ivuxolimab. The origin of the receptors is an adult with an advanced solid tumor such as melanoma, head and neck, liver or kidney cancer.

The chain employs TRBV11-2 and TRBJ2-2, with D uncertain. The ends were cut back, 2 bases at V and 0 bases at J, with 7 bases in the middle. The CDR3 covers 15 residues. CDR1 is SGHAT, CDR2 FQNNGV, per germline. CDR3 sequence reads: CASSLYYANTGELFF. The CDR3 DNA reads TGTGCCAGCAGCTTATACTACGCGAACACCGGGGAGCTGTTTTTT.

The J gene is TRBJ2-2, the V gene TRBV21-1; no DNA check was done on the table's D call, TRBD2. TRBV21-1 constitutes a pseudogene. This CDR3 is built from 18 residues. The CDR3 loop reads CASSYFTSGSRGTGELFF. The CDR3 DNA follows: TGTGCCAGCAGCTATTTTACTAGCGGGAGCCGTGGGACCGGGGAGCTGTTTTTT.

CDR3 residues: CAISGTDGLAARDAFF. The CDR3 DNA reads as TGTGCCATCAGTGGGACCGACGGACTAGCGGCCCGGGACGCGTTCTTC. This chain links TRBV10-3 with TRBJ2-1; 10 bases agree with TRBD2. The CDR3 runs 16 residues. Germline V gives CDR1 ENHRY, CDR2 SYGVKD. Losses at the gene ends were 4 bases for V and 15 bases for J; bases not matched to a gene: 18.

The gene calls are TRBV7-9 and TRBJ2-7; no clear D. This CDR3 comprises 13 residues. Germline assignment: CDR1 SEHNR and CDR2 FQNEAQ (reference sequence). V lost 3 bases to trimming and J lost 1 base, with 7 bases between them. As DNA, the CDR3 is TGTGCCAGCAGCTTGACGGATTCCTACGAGCAGTACTTC. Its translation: CASSLTDSYEQYF.

CDR3 region: CASSHAGTVEQYF. CDR3 DNA: TGCGCCAGCAGCCACGCCGGGACAGTCGAGCAGTACTTC. The chain uses TRBV4-1 and TRBJ2-7; 7 nucleotides align to TRBD1. The V segment lost 3 bases and the J segment 6 bases; nucleotides outside the gene matches: 5. CDR1 and CDR2 (germline): MGHRA, YSYEKL. The CDR3 has 13 residues.

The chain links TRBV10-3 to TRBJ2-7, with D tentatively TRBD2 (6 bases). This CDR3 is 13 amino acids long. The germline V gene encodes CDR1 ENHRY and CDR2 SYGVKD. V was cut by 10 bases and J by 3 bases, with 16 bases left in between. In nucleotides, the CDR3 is TGTGCCACCTTTGACGGGAGTGACTACGAGCAGTACTTC. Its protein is CATFDGSDYEQYF.

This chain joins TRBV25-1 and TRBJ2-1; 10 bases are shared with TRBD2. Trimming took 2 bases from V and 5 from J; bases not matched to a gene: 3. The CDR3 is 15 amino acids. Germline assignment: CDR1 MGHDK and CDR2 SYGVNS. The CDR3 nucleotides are TGTGCCAGCAGTGAAAGACTAGCGGGCCACAATGAGCAGTTCTTC. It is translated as CASSERLAGHNEQFF.

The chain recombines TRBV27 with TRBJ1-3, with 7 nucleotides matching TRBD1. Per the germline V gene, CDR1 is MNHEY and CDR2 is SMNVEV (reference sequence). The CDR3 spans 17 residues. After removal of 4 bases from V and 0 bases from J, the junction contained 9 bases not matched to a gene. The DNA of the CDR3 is TGTGCCAGCAGTTCCCTGACAGGGCTCCTCTCTGGAAACACCATATATTTT. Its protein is CASSSLTGLLSGNTIYF.

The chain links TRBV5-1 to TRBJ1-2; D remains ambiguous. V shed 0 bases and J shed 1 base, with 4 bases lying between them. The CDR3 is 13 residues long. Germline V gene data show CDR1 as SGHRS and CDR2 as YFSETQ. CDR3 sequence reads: CASSLVLNYGYTF. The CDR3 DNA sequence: TGCGCCAGCAGCTTGGTCCTTAACTATGGCTACACCTTC.

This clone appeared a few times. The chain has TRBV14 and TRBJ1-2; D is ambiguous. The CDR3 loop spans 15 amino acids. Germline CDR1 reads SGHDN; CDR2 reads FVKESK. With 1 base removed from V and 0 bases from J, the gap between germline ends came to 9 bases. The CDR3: CASSQGGHTNYGYTF. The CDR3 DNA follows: TGTGCCAGCAGCCAAGGAGGGCATACTAACTATGGCTACACCTTC.

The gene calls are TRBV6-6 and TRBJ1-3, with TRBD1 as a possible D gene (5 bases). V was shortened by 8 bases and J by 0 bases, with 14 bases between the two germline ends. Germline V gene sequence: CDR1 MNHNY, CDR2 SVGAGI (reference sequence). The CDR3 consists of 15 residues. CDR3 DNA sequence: TGTGCCAGCCAAGAGACAGTCCTCTCTGGAAACACCATATATTTT. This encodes CASQETVLSGNTIYF.

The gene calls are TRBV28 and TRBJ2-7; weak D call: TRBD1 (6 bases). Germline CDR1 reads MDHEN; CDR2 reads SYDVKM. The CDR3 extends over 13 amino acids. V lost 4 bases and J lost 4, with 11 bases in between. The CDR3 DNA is TGTGCCAGCAGTTCAGGGGCAAGGTACGAGCAGTACTTC. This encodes CASSSGARYEQYF.

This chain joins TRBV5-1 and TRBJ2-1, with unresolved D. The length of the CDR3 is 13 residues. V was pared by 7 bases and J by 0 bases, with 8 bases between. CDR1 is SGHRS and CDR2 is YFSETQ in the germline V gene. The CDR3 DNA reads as TGCGCCAGCCGCTCCTCCTCCTACAATGAGCAGTTCTTC. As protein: CASRSSSYNEQFF.

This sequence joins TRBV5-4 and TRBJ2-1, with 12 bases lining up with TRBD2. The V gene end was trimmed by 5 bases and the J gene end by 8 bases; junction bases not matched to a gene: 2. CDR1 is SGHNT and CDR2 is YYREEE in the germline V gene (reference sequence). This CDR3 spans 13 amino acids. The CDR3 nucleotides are TGTGCCAGCAGGACTAGCGGGAGTTATGAGCAGTTCTTC. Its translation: CASRTSGSYEQFF.

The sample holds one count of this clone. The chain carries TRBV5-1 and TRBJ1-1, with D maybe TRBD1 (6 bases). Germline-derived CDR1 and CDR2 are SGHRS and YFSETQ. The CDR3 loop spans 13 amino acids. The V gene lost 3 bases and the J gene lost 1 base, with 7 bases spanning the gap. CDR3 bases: TGCGCCAGCAGCTGGACAGCGAACACTGAAGCTTTCTTT. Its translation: CASSWTANTEAFF.

CDR3: CASSLAGNEQFF. Written as DNA, the CDR3 is TGTGCCAGCAGCCTCGCGGGTAACGAGCAGTTCTTC. This chain uses TRBV27 with TRBJ2-1, with D tentatively TRBD2 (5 bases). The CDR3 sequence is 12 residues long. Trimming left V 6 bases short and J 10 bases short, with 13 bases between. Germline-derived CDR1 and CDR2 are MNHEY and SMNVEV (reference sequence).

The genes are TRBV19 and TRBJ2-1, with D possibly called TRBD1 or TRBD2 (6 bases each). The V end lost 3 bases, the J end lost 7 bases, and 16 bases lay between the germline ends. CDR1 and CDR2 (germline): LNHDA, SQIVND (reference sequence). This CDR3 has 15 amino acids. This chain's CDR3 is CASSIWSGAGNEQFF. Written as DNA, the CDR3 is TGTGCCAGTAGTATCTGGTCGGGGGCGGGAAATGAGCAGTTCTTC.

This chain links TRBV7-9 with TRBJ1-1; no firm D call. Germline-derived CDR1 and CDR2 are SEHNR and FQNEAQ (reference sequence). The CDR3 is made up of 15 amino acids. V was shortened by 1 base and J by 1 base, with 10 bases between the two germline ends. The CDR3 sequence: CASSLVYKENTEAFF. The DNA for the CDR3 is TGTGCCAGCAGCTTAGTTTACAAGGAGAACACTGAAGCTTTCTTT.

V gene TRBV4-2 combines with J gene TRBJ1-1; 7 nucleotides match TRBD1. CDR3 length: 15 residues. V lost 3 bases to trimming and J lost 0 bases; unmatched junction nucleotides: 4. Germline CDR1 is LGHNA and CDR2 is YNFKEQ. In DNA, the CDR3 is TGTGCCAGCAGCCAGCTAACAGGGGTGAACACTGAAGCTTTCTTT. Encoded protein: CASSQLTGVNTEAFF.

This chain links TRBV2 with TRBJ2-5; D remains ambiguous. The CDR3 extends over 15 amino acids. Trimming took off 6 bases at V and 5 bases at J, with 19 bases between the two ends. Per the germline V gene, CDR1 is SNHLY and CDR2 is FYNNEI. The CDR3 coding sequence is TGTGCCAGCAGCCCATCAGGTGGAATTATGGAGACCCAGTACTTC. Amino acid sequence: CASSPSGGIMETQYF.

The CDR3 loop reads CASSIDAGGSGETQYF. As DNA, the CDR3 is TGTGCCAGTAGTATAGATGCGGGGGGGTCCGGGGAGACCCAGTACTTC. The chain carries TRBV19 and TRBJ2-5, with TRBD2 identical over 9 bases. V trimming: 0 bases; J trimming: 5 bases; junction bases outside the gene matches: 7. There are 16 residues in the CDR3. Germline CDR1 and CDR2: LNHDA and SQIVND (reference sequence).

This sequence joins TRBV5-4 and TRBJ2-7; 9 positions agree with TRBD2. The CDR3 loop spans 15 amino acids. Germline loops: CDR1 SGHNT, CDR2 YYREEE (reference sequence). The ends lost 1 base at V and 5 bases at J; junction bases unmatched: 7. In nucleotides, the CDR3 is TGTGCCAGCAGCTTGCATAGCGGGAGTTCCCACGAGCAGTACTTC. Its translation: CASSLHSGSSHEQYF.

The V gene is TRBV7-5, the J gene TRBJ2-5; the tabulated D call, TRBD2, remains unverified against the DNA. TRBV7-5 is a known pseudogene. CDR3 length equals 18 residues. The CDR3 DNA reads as TGTGCCAGAAGCGGCTCGGGGCTCAAGACTAGCGGTAAAGAGACCCAGTACTTC. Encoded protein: CARSGSGLKTSGKETQYF.

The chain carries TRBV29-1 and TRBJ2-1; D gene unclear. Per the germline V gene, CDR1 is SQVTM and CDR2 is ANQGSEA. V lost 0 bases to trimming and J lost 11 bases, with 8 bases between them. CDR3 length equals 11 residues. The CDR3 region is CSVEEDIKQFF. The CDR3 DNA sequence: TGCAGCGTTGAAGAAGATATTAAGCAGTTCTTC.

CDR3 loop: CASSLGLAGVLANTGELFF. The CDR3 bases are TGTGCCAGCAGTTTAGGACTAGCGGGGGTTCTCGCGAACACCGGGGAGCTGTTTTTT. This chain links TRBV28 with TRBJ2-2; 13 nucleotides agree with TRBD2. The CDR3 has 19 amino acids. V trimming: 2 bases; J trimming: 0 bases; junction bases outside the gene matches: 6. Germline V gene lookup returns CDR1 MDHEN and CDR2 SYDVKM.